This record concerns one TCR beta chain sequence. TCRdb re-called the 5' RACE reads and shows each CDR3 protein once, DNA omitted. This sample's clone table lists about 540,000 distinct CDR3 sequences. This specimen belongs to a study of T cells expressing NK-cell markers. The CDR3 is 14 amino acids. CDR1 is MNHEY and CDR2 is SMNVEV in the germline V gene (reference sequence). This chain connects TRBV27 to TRBJ2-5; the TRBD2 assignment by TCRdb is unverifiable without DNA. Sequenced material: blood T cells: a sorted CD56 or NKG2C T cell subset, CD4+ or CD8+ T cells, or bulk PBMC T cells (not recorded which). The TCR originated in a man in his late teens or twenties in good health. The CDR3 protein is CASSYSGNQETQYF.